The clone carrying this TCR beta chain was found a few times. With 1 base removed from V and 0 bases from J, the gap between germline ends came to 12 bases. The germline CDR1 and CDR2 sequences are SGHNT and YYREEE (reference sequence). The CDR3 sequence is 16 residues long. Sequenced by immunoSEQ multiplex PCR; TCRdb stores in-frame clones only, minus some. Among thousands of clones listed, about 72% were seen once. The source of the sample is a study of control samples from healthy donors and cancer patients. The TCR was taken from a female donor with melanoma. The chain carries TRBV5-4 and TRBJ2-3; D possibly corresponds to TRBD2 (6 bases). The material sequenced was formalin-fixed, paraffin-embedded tissue. The CDR3 coding sequence is TGTGCCAGCAGCTTGAGGGTAGCGGCTAGCACAGATACGCAGTATTTT. It yields the protein CASSLRVAASTDTQYF.